A single sample is the source of the 20 T cell receptor beta chains below, sequenced in a study of OX40 agonist ivuxolimab in advanced cancers. The method was immunoSEQ multiplex PCR; TCRdb's version includes in-frame clones alone and lacks a portion of them. Of tens of thousands of clones in the sample, roughly 80% were seen once. Material: CD4+ or CD8+ T cells sorted from blood, obtained in a trial of the OX40 agonist ivuxolimab. The receptors derive from an adult with an advanced solid tumor such as melanoma, head and neck, liver or kidney cancer.

The chain has TRBV30 and TRBJ2-5, with D possibly called TRBD1 or TRBD2 (5 bases each). This CDR3 is built from 17 residues. V lost 1 base, J lost 3 bases, and 21 bases lay in between. The germline CDR1 and CDR2 sequences are GTSNPN and SVGIG (reference sequence). CDR3 nucleotide sequence: TGTGCCTGGAGTGCGGGGCCGAAAGGGTACCTAAAAGAGACCCAGTACTTC. It codes for CAWSAGPKGYLKETQYF.

The chain couples TRBV10-3 to TRBJ1-1, with 7 bases identical to TRBD1. Germline V gene sequence: CDR1 ENHRY, CDR2 SYGVKD. CDR3 length: 12 residues. The V segment lost 8 bases and the J segment 1 base; nucleotides outside the gene matches: 1. The CDR3 sequence is CAIGTANTEAFF. CDR3 nucleotide sequence: TGTGCCATCGGGACAGCGAACACTGAAGCTTTCTTT.

Remarks on this clone: Other DNA sequences in this specimen translate into the identical CDR3. This rearrangement joins TRBV18 to TRBJ1-6; 10 nucleotides line up with TRBD1. The length of the CDR3 is 17 residues. Per the germline V gene, CDR1 is KGHSH and CDR2 is LQKENI. The ends lost 5 bases at V and 9 bases at J; junction bases unmatched: 13. CDR3 loop: CASSASAPTGGPSPLHF. The DNA for the CDR3 is TGTGCCAGCTCAGCATCCGCCCCGACAGGGGGCCCTTCACCCCTCCACTTT.

This chain connects TRBV28 to TRBJ2-1, with D possibly TRBD2 on 5 matching bases. V lost 2 bases to trimming and J lost 7 bases, with 12 bases between them. Germline V CDR1 and CDR2: MDHEN, SYDVKM. The CDR3 has 14 residues. The CDR3 sequence is CASSLIAGANEQFF. CDR3 nucleotide sequence: TGTGCCAGCAGTTTAATTGCGGGTGCGAATGAGCAGTTCTTC.

CDR3 nucleotide sequence: TGTGCCTCAAAGACCTTAGGGGGGTCGGTTTCGGCCGGGGAGCTGTTTTTT. Its protein is CASKTLGGSVSAGELFF. J is TRBJ2-2 and V is TRBV19; possibly TRBD1 or TRBD2 for D (6 bases each). The V end was cut by 11 bases, the J end by 6 bases, with 28 bases between. Germline assignment: CDR1 LNHDA and CDR2 SQIVND (reference sequence). The CDR3 extends over 17 amino acids.

The chain links TRBV11-2 to TRBJ2-5, with 7 bases matching TRBD1. V gave up 10 bases and J gave up 2 bases; unmatched junction bases: 4. CDR1 and CDR2 (germline): SGHAT, FQNNGV. This CDR3 contains 12 residues. This CDR3 reads CATGQSQETQYF. The CDR3 DNA reads as TGTGCCACGGGACAGAGTCAAGAGACCCAGTACTTC. The variable domain in full, with the rest retrieved from reference TRBV11-2 and TRBJ2-5, is EAGVAQSPRYKIIEKRQSVAFWCNPISGHATLYWYQQILGQGPKLLIQFQNNGVVDDSQLPKDRFSAERLKGVDSTLKIQPAKLEDSAVYLCATGQSQETQYFGPGTRLLVL.

The V and J genes are TRBV15 and TRBJ1-3; TRBD1 might be the D (5 bases). This CDR3 has 16 residues. Germline CDR1 reads LNHNV; CDR2 reads YYDKDF (reference sequence). V was trimmed by 4 bases and J by 0 bases, leaving 13 bases between them. The CDR3: CATSKDQGSSGNTIYF. The CDR3 region has the DNA TGTGCCACCAGCAAGGATCAGGGCAGCTCTGGAAACACCATATATTTT. Variable domain in full (rest from reference TRBV15 and TRBJ1-3): DAMVIQNPRYQVTQFGKPVTLSCSQTLNHNVMYWYQQKSSQAPKLLFHYYDKDFNNEADTPDNFQSRRPNTSFCFLDIRSPGLGDTAMYLCATSKDQGSSGNTIYFGEGSWLTVV.

This chain uses TRBV14 with TRBJ2-6; D is uncertain. The CDR3 runs 15 residues. The germline V and J ends were trimmed by 2 bases and 1 base, with 6 bases remaining between them. In germline, CDR1 is SGHDN, CDR2 FVKESK. CDR3 amino acids: CASSQSWSGANVLTF. The CDR3 DNA reads TGTGCCAGCAGCCAAAGTTGGTCTGGGGCCAACGTCCTGACTTTC.

The chain has TRBV1 and TRBJ2-2; TRBD2 reflects the table's D call only, with no check against the DNA. TRBV1 is given as a pseudogene. The CDR3 contains 19 residues. CDR3 region: CTSSLTCGLAGRLVGELFF. The CDR3 DNA reads as TGCACCAGCAGCCTGACATGCGGACTAGCGGGGAGATTGGTCGGGGAGCTGTTTTTT.

This clone occurred once. This chain connects TRBV5-1 to TRBJ2-7, with TRBD2 matching over 7 bases. J gave up 5 bases and V 2 bases, and 10 bases lay outside the gene matches. CDR1 is SGHRS, CDR2 YFSETQ, per germline. CDR3 size: 15 residues. CDR3 in amino acids: CASSLFSSGLDEQYF. CDR3 nucleotide sequence: TGCGCCAGCAGCTTATTTAGTAGCGGGCTGGACGAGCAGTACTTC.

The chain carries TRBV5-5 and TRBJ2-1; tentatively, D is TRBD2 (5 bases). The CDR3 contains 12 residues. V lost 1 base and J lost 10, with 9 bases in between. Per the germline V gene, CDR1 is SGHKS and CDR2 is YYEKEE (reference sequence). CDR3 nucleotides: TGTGCCAGCAGCTTGACGGGAAGAGAGCAGTTCTTC. Protein product: CASSLTGREQFF.

CDR3 in DNA: TGTGCCAGCAGCGGGCGGGGCCAGAATTTCGATCAGCCCCAGCATTTT. This translates into CASSGRGQNFDQPQHF. The V and J genes are TRBV7-3 and TRBJ1-5, with a weak D call TRBD1 (5 bases). This CDR3 contains 16 residues. Trimming pared 5 bases from V and 5 bases from J, leaving 19 bases between. Germline loops: CDR1 SGHTA, CDR2 FQGTGA.

The CDR3 here is CASSELGSMNTEAFF. The CDR3 nucleotides are TGTGCCAGCAGTGAACTCGGCAGCATGAACACTGAAGCTTTCTTT. The rearrangement links TRBV6-1 to TRBJ1-1; no clear D gene. Trimming pared 2 bases from V and 0 bases from J, leaving 10 bases between. CDR1 and CDR2 (germline): MNHNS, SASEGT. This CDR3 is 15 amino acids long.

The rearrangement uses TRBV5-5 and TRBJ2-7; possibly TRBD2 for D (6 bases). Trimming took 5 bases from V and 1 from J, leaving 19 bases between them. Germline loops: CDR1 SGHKS, CDR2 YYEKEE (reference sequence). The CDR3 extends over 16 amino acids. The CDR3 loop is CASRPIGDWESYEQYF. CDR3 bases: TGTGCCAGCAGACCGATTGGGGACTGGGAGTCCTACGAGCAGTACTTC.

This chain joins TRBV18 and TRBJ2-7; the D gene is possibly TRBD1 (8 bases). The CDR3 runs to 14 residues. V shed 5 bases and J shed 4 bases, with 15 bases lying between them. Looked up from germline, CDR1 is KGHSH and CDR2 is LQKENI. The CDR3 region has the DNA TGTGCCAGCTCAAGCGGGACAGGTGGATACGAGCAGTACTTC. Translated: CASSSGTGGYEQYF.

This chain uses TRBV6-1 with TRBJ1-2; the D gene is possibly TRBD1 (6 bases). Germline lookup yields CDR1 MNHNS and CDR2 SASEGT. The CDR3 loop spans 14 amino acids. With 7 bases removed from V and 2 bases from J, the gap between germline ends came to 14 bases. The CDR3 reads CASTKQGGNYGYTF. CDR3 nucleotides: TGTGCCAGCACCAAACAGGGAGGGAACTATGGCTACACCTTC.

The chain carries TRBV19 and TRBJ2-3; 13 nucleotides align to TRBD2. Germline lookup yields CDR1 LNHDA and CDR2 SQIVND (reference sequence). The CDR3 is 15 amino acids. V was clipped by 5 bases and J by 4 bases; unmatched bases: 3. As DNA, the CDR3 is TGTGCCAGTAGTTCTGGGACTAGCGGGGCAGATACGCAGTATTTT. Its protein is CASSSGTSGADTQYF.

The V call is TRBV18, the J call TRBJ2-7; D is ambiguous. The germline CDR1 and CDR2 sequences are KGHSH and LQKENI. This CDR3 spans 12 amino acids. Trimming left V 3 bases short and J 2 bases short, with 5 bases between. The DNA for the CDR3 is TGTGCCAGCTCACCTAAACCCTACGAGCAGTACTTC. It encodes CASSPKPYEQYF. Filled out from reference TRBV18 and TRBJ2-7, the complete variable domain reads NAGVMQNPRHLVRRRGQEARLRCSPMKGHSHVYWYRQLPEEGLKFMVYLQKENIIDESGMPKERFSAEFPKEGPSILRIQQVVRGDSAAYFCASSPKPYEQYFGPGTRLTVT.

The V call is TRBV5-1, the J call TRBJ1-1, with 7 nucleotides matching TRBD1. Losses at the gene ends were 4 bases for V and 0 bases for J; bases not matched to a gene: 6. Germline-derived CDR1 and CDR2 are SGHRS and YFSETQ. This CDR3 region has 15 residues. The CDR3 nucleotides read TGCGCCAGCAGCGGGACGACAGGGATGAACACTGAAGCTTTCTTT. Translating gives CASSGTTGMNTEAFF.

The chain is built from TRBV19 and TRBJ1-5; D gene unclear. Trimming took off 5 bases at V and 7 bases at J, with 12 bases between the two ends. Looked up from germline, CDR1 is LNHDA and CDR2 is SQIVND (reference sequence). This CDR3 contains 13 residues. CDR3: CASSFQGLQPQHF. DNA for the CDR3: TGTGCCAGTAGTTTCCAAGGGTTGCAGCCCCAGCATTTT. The full variable domain, completed using reference TRBV19 and TRBJ1-5, is DGGITQSPKYLFRKEGQNVTLSCEQNLNHDAMYWYRQDPGQGLRLIYYSQIVNDFQKGDIAEGYSVSREKKESFPLTVTSAQKNPTAFYLCASSFQGLQPQHFGDGTRLSIL.